The TCR beta chain under discussion was sequenced for a study of beta chain features in type 1 diabetes. This clone was recorded a few times. Its matching antigen is unknown. General study findings and limits: In all four CD4+ subsets, TCRB CDR3 length was significantly, moderately reduced in type 1 diabetes.

cDNA synthesis used the whole RNA isolate, giving expressed TCRB sequences. Assay: immunoSEQ multiplex PCR; the TCRdb copy retains only in-frame clones and omits some. Among roughly 220,000 clones listed, 16% were seen once. The clonotype originates from a man aged 25-45 years with type 1 diabetes. The sample was naive CD4+ T cells from blood.

CDR3 amino acids: CSVDNSGGDEQYF. The DNA of the CDR3 is TGCAGCGTCGATAACTCAGGGGGCGACGAGCAGTACTTC. The V gene is TRBV29-1, the J gene TRBJ2-7, with 8 bases matching TRBD1. Germline V gives CDR1 SQVTM, CDR2 ANQGSEA. This CDR3 is built from 13 residues. V dropped 6 bases and J dropped 5; count of bases not matched to a gene: 9.